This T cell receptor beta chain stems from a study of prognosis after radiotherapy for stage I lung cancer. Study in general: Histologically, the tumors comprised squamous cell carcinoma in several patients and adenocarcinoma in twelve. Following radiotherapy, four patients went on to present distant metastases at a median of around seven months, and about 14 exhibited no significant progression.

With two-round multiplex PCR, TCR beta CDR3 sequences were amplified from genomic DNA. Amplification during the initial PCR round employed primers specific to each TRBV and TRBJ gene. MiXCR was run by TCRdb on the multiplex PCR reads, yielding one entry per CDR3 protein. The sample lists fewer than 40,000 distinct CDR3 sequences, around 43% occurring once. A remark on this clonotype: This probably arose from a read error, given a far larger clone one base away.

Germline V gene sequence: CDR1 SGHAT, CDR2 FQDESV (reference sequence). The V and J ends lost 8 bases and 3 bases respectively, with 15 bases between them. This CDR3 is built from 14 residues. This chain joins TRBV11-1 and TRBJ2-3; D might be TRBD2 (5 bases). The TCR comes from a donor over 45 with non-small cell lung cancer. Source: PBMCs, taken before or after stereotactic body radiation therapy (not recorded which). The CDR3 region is CASGPSGNTDTQYF. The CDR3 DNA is TGTGCCAGCGGCCCGAGCGGTAATACAGATACGCAGTATTTT. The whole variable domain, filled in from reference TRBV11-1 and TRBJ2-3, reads EAEVAQSPRYKITEKSQAVAFWCDPISGHATLYWYRQILGQGPELLVQFQDESVVDDSQLPKDRFSAERLKGVDSTLKIQPAELGDSAMYLCASGPSGNTDTQYFGPGTRLTVL.